Following are 20 T cell receptor beta chains from one sample sequenced in a study of OX40 agonist ivuxolimab in advanced cancers. Method: immunoSEQ multiplex PCR; TCRdb's copy keeps in-frame clones and lacks some. Of 150,000 to 170,000 clones in the sample, roughly 92% are singletons; the top ten hold approximately 0.32%. The material sequenced was CD4+ or CD8+ T cells sorted from blood, taken in a trial of the OX40 agonist ivuxolimab. Receptor source: an adult with an advanced solid tumor such as melanoma, head and neck, liver or kidney cancer.

A note on this clone: One end of the junction fails to match germline, which may point to a read error. The rearrangement joins TRBV30 to TRBJ2-1, with D unclear. Germline V gives CDR1 GTSNPN, CDR2 SVGIG (reference sequence). The CDR3 length is 11 residues. CDR3 DNA: TGTGCCTGGAGTGTAAGGGTTGGTTGGCTCTTC. Translated, it gives CAWSVRVGWLF.

The CDR3 DNA is TGTGCCAGCAACCAGGGGGCGTTGACAGATACGCAGTATTTT. Its protein is CASNQGALTDTQYF. The gene calls are TRBV11-2 and TRBJ2-3; 8 positions agree with TRBD1. This CDR3 is 14 amino acids long. The junction had 6 bases not matched to a gene; V was cut back by 7 bases and J by 3 bases. CDR1 is SGHAT, CDR2 FQNNGV, per germline.

The J gene is TRBJ1-2, the V gene TRBV4-3; D gene uncertain. The CDR3 totals 14 residues. V lost 2 bases to trimming and J lost 7 bases, with 14 bases between them. Germline lookup yields CDR1 LGHNA and CDR2 YSLEER. The CDR3 reads CASSQPGSPGGYTF. The CDR3 DNA follows: TGCGCCAGCAGCCAACCGGGCTCACCGGGTGGCTACACCTTC.

V gene TRBV7-2 combines with J gene TRBJ2-5; D remains unclear. CDR3 length: 13 residues. Germline CDR1 reads SGHTA; CDR2 reads FQGNSA. Trimming left V 0 bases short and J 2 bases short, with 4 bases between. In DNA form, the CDR3 reads TGTGCCAGCAGCTTAGCGGAGCAAGAGACCCAGTACTTC. It specifies CASSLAEQETQYF.

This clone was detected once. The rearrangement uses TRBV21-1 and TRBJ2-6; TRBD2 was called by the table and not checked on the DNA. TRBV21-1 is assigned pseudogene status. The CDR3 runs to 16 residues. The CDR3 protein is CASPLPELSGANVLTF. In nucleotides, the CDR3 is TGTGCCAGCCCGCTACCCGAGTTATCTGGGGCCAACGTCCTGACTTTC.

The chain recombines TRBV4-1 with TRBJ2-5, with D uncertain. The CDR3 covers 13 residues. V was shortened by 3 bases and J by 5 bases, with 10 bases between the two germline ends. Looked up from germline, CDR1 is MGHRA and CDR2 is YSYEKL. The CDR3 sequence is CASSHLPRETQYF. CDR3 DNA sequence: TGCGCCAGCAGCCACCTACCCAGGGAGACCCAGTACTTC.

The V and J genes are TRBV27 and TRBJ2-7; no definite D call. V dropped 4 bases and J dropped 4 bases, with 11 bases sitting between them. The CDR3 runs 13 residues. From germline, CDR1 is MNHEY and CDR2 SMNVEV (reference sequence). DNA of the CDR3: TGTGCCAGCAGTTCCTCCTCCTCGTACGAGCAGTACTTC. Translated, it gives CASSSSSSYEQYF.

This clone appeared a single time. The gene calls are TRBV2 and TRBJ2-7, with no clear D. The CDR3 sequence is 14 residues long. Trimming stripped 8 bases from V and 3 bases from J, with 17 bases between. The germline CDR1 and CDR2 sequences are SNHLY and FYNNEI. The CDR3 is CASEQERWDYEQYF. The CDR3 DNA reads TGTGCCAGCGAGCAGGAACGATGGGACTACGAGCAGTACTTC.

The chain joins TRBV5-4 to TRBJ1-2; possible D gene TRBD1, 6 bases. Germline CDR1 is SGHNT and CDR2 is YYREEE (reference sequence). V was pared by 4 bases and J by 4 bases, with 17 bases between. The CDR3 has 15 residues. The CDR3 DNA is TGTGCCAGCAGCCGCTTGGAGGGGGGCGGCTATGGCTACACCTTC. This sequence encodes CASSRLEGGGYGYTF.

The chain carries TRBV6-1 and TRBJ2-7; D is perhaps TRBD1 (6 bases). The CDR3 covers 16 residues. The germline V gene encodes CDR1 MNHNS and CDR2 SASEGT. Trimming took 3 bases from V and 0 from J, leaving 15 bases between them. The CDR3: CASSDKGESGSYEQYF. The CDR3 nucleotides are TGTGCCAGCAGTGACAAGGGGGAGTCGGGCTCCTACGAGCAGTACTTC.

V usage is TRBV10-3 and J usage is TRBJ2-3, with unresolved D. The germline V and J ends were trimmed by 5 bases and 2 bases, with 11 bases remaining between them. CDR3 length: 14 amino acids. The germline CDR1 and CDR2 sequences are ENHRY and SYGVKD. The CDR3 spells CAISRSASTDTQYF. DNA of the CDR3: TGTGCCATCAGTAGGTCGGCCTCCACAGATACGCAGTATTTT.

The chain has TRBV7-2 and TRBJ2-5; D assignment may be TRBD1 or TRBD2 (5 bases each). This CDR3 spans 12 amino acids. Germline CDR1 is SGHTA and CDR2 is FQGNSA. The V and J ends lost 3 bases and 5 bases respectively, with 7 bases between them. The DNA of the CDR3 is TGTGCCAGCAGCTTGGGGGTGGAGACCCAGTACTTC. It encodes CASSLGVETQYF.

The chain recombines TRBV9 with TRBJ2-3; a weak D match, TRBD1 (6 bases). This CDR3 spans 17 amino acids. Germline V gives CDR1 SGDLS, CDR2 YYNGEE. V lost 3 bases, J lost 3 bases, and 20 bases lay in between. This chain's CDR3 is CASSAPTGQIRTDTQYF. CDR3 DNA: TGTGCCAGCAGCGCTCCCACGGGACAAATCCGGACAGATACGCAGTATTTT.

The rearrangement joins TRBV18 to TRBJ2-7; 9 positions agree with TRBD1. Unmatched junction bases numbered 7, after V lost 3 bases and J lost 4 bases. CDR1 KGHSH and CDR2 LQKENI come from the germline V gene. This CDR3 has 15 residues. The CDR3 region is CASSPQGQGGYEQYF. The CDR3 nucleotides read TGTGCCAGCTCACCGCAGGGACAGGGTGGATACGAGCAGTACTTC.

A single count supports this clone. V and J are TRBV14 and TRBJ2-7, with 10 bases matching TRBD1. CDR3 length: 14 residues. CDR1 and CDR2 from the germline V gene are SGHDN and FVKESK. V was clipped by 4 bases and J by 3 bases; unmatched bases: 3. The CDR3 DNA reads as TGTGCCAGCAGCCCGACAGGGGGCCACTACGAGCAGTACTTC. Protein: CASSPTGGHYEQYF.

The chain links TRBV6-6 to TRBJ2-7; D remains unclear. V was cut by 7 bases and J by 3 bases, with 19 bases left in between. CDR1 is MNHNY, CDR2 SVGAGI, per germline (reference sequence). The CDR3 is 15 amino acids. In DNA form, the CDR3 reads TGTGCCAGCACTCCAACAAGACCAAAGGGCTACGAGCAGTACTTC. This codes for CASTPTRPKGYEQYF.

The chain's CDR3 is CASSQDSVVTGELFF. As DNA, the CDR3 is TGTGCCAGCAGCCAAGACTCAGTCGTCACCGGGGAGCTGTTTTTT. The chain combines TRBV4-2 with TRBJ2-2, with unresolved D. The CDR3 contains 15 residues. CDR1 and CDR2 (germline): LGHNA, YNFKEQ. Trimming left V 0 bases short and J 4 bases short, with 9 bases between.

The chain recombines TRBV18 with TRBJ1-2; 11 positions match TRBD1. J lost 3 bases, V lost 3 bases, and 6 bases had no gene match. Germline V lookup: CDR1 KGHSH, CDR2 LQKENI. The length of the CDR3 is 16 residues. The CDR3 nucleotides read TGTGCCAGCTCACCGGACAGGGGGCGAGTATACTATGGCTACACCTTC. Encoded protein: CASSPDRGRVYYGYTF.

This chain links TRBV2 with TRBJ1-6, with D possibly TRBD1 on 6 matching bases. The CDR3 has 14 amino acids. V was pared by 4 bases and J by 7 bases, with 11 bases between. In germline, CDR1 is SNHLY, CDR2 FYNNEI. The CDR3 sequence: CASSATGMNSPLHF. The CDR3 nucleotides are TGTGCCAGCAGTGCAACAGGGATGAATTCACCCCTCCACTTT.

The chain combines TRBV6-1 with TRBJ1-2; D ambiguous. Germline V gene sequence: CDR1 MNHNS, CDR2 SASEGT. This CDR3 has 12 residues. V was clipped by 4 bases and J by 14 bases, with 17 bases between them. CDR3: CASSADWTFTTF. The CDR3 DNA reads as TGTGCCAGCAGTGCGGATTGGACCTTCACGACCTTC.